The clone carrying this TCR beta chain showed up just a few times. The data were taken from a study of shared clonotypes between healthy human individuals. Sequencing was performed with immunoSEQ multiplex PCR; in TCRdb, only in-frame clones are kept and a portion is missing. The sample lists about 500,000 clones, 77% occurring once. This CDR3 is built from 13 residues. V was trimmed by 0 bases and J by 9 bases, leaving 9 bases between them. The germline gives CDR1 MNHEY, CDR2 SVGAGI. Sequencing was performed on PBMCs. The chain carries TRBV6-5 and TRBJ1-3; D is unresolved. The TCR originated in a woman in her forties in good health. Some clones in this sample may be carry-over from other donors' samples. CDR3 coding DNA: TGTGCCAGCAGTTACTCCCTTGCGGGCACCATATATTTT. Translating it yields CASSYSLAGTIYF.